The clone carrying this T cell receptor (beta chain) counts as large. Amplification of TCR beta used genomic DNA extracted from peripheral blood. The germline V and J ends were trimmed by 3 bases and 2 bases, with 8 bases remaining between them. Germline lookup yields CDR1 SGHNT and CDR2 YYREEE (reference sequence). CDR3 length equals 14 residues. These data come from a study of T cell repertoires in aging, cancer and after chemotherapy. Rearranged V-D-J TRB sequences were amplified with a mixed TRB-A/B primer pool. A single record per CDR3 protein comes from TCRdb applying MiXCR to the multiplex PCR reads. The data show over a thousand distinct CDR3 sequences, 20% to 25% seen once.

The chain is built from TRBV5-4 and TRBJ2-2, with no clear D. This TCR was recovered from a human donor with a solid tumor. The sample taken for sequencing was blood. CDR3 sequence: CASSWSGNTGELFF. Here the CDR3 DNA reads TGTGCCAGCAGCTGGTCCGGAAACACCGGGGAGCTGTTTTTT.